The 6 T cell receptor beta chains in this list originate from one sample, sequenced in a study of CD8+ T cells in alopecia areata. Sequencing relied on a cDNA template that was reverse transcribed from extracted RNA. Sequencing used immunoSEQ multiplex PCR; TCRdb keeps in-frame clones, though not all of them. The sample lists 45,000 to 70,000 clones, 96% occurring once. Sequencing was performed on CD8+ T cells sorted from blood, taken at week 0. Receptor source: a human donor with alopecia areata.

CDR3 DNA: TGTGCCAGCAGCTTAGGAGTAGCGAGCGGCGAGACCCAGTACTTC. Translated, it gives CASSLGVASGETQYF. The chain recombines TRBV7-2 with TRBJ2-5; a possible D gene is TRBD2 (5 bases). Trimming left V 1 base short and J 5 bases short, with 14 bases between. The CDR3 spans 15 residues. Germline CDR1 is SGHTA and CDR2 is FQGNSA.

Here the CDR3 reads CASSTSGGVDEQFF. CDR3 DNA: TGTGCCAGCAGCACTAGCGGGGGGGTCGATGAGCAGTTCTTC. V usage is TRBV7-9 and J usage is TRBJ2-1; 13 bases align to TRBD2. Germline assignment: CDR1 SEHNR and CDR2 FQNEAQ (reference sequence). The CDR3 totals 14 residues. V lost 5 bases and J lost 8; bases outside the gene matches: 3.

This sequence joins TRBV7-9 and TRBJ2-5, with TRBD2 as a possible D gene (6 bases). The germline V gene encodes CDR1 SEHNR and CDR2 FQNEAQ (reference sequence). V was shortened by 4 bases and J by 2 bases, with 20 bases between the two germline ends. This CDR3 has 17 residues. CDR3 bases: TGTGCCAGCAGCTCCCCCGACCGACCTAGCGTTCAAGAGACCCAGTACTTC. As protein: CASSSPDRPSVQETQYF.

The CDR3 DNA is TGTGCCAGCAGTGTGGGTAGCGGGGAGTACAATGAGCAGTTCTTC. Amino acids: CASSVGSGEYNEQFF. This rearrangement joins TRBV2 to TRBJ2-1; TRBD2 agrees at 8 bases. J lost 4 bases, V lost 4 bases, and 6 bases had no gene match. Germline CDR1 SNHLY, CDR2 FYNNEI. The CDR3 totals 15 residues.

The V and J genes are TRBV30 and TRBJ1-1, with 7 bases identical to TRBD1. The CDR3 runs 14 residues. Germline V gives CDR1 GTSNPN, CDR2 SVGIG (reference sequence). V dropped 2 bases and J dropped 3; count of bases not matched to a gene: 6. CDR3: CAWSTQTGYTEAFF. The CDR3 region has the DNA TGTGCCTGGAGTACCCAGACAGGGTACACTGAAGCTTTCTTT.

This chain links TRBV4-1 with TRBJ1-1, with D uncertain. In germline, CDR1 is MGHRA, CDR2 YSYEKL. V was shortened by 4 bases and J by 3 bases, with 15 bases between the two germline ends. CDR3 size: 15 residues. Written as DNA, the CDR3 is TGCGCCAGCAGCCCTAGGACTATGCGGGACACTGAAGCTTTCTTT. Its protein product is CASSPRTMRDTEAFF.